A selection of T cell receptor beta chains follows, all from one sample in a study of CD8+CD57+ T cells in acquired aplastic anemia. TCRdb ran MiXCR on the reads and lists one entry per CDR3 protein. The table lists around 210,000 distinct CDR3 sequences, roughly 60% of them singletons. What was sequenced was sorted CD4+, CD8+, or CD8+CD57+ T cells (not recorded which) from PBMCs. The origin of the receptors is a human donor with aplastic anemia. Each CDR3 is given with its conserved first and last residue. The D gene is left open where the match is weak. Only some rows state a clone size, as once, few, many or a class for expanded clones.

>TRBV19|12|TRBJ1-5|NA|once
TGTGCCAGTAAACAGGGTGATCAGCCCCAGCATTTT
CASKQGDQPQHF
>TRBV11-3|18|TRBJ2-2|NA|few
TGTGCCAGCAGCTTAAATTTCCCAGTGGGGGTCGGGACCGGGGAGCTGTTTTTT
CASSLNFPVGVGTGELFF
>TRBV7-8|14|TRBJ1-1|NA|many
TGTGCCAGCGCCGCTTGGGGGCGGGACACTGAAGCTTTCTTT
CASAAWGRDTEAFF
>TRBV30|9|TRBJ1-6|NA|NA
TGTGCCCTGAGTCCACCCCTCCACTTT
CALSPPLHF
>TRBV7-9|16|TRBJ2-1|TRBD2|NA
TGTGCCAGCAGGGCCAGTGGACTAGCGGGAATCGATGAGCAGTTCTTC
CASRASGLAGIDEQFF
>TRBV2|16|TRBJ2-1|NA|once
TGTGCCAGCTCGAGGGACCCCGGGGGAACTTACAATGAGCAGTTCTTC
CASSRDPGGTYNEQFF
>TRBV7-9|12|TRBJ1-2|NA|NA
TGTGCCAGCAGCGAGGGGGACTATGGCTACACCTTC
CASSEGDYGYTF
>TRBV10-1|13|TRBJ2-7|TRBD1|NA
TGCGCCAGCAGTGAGTCGACAGGGGGCGCCCAGTACTTC
CASSESTGGAQYF
>TRBV2|11|TRBJ1-1|NA|NA
TGTGCCAGCAGTGGGGATAGACAATTCTTCTTT
CASSGDRQFFF
>TRBV10-3|14|TRBJ2-7|TRBD2|NA
TGTGCCATCAGCCCTAGCGGGGGAACCTACGAGCAGTACTTC
CAISPSGGTYEQYF
>TRBV13|18|TRBJ2-7|TRBD1|many
TGTGCCAGCAGCTTTCTGGACAGGGGGCAGAGTGGCGGCAACGAGCAGTACTTC
CASSFLDRGQSGGNEQYF
>TRBV2|13|TRBJ2-7|NA|few
TGTGCCATCGCTTACAGGAGCTCCTACGAGCAGTACTTC
CAIAYRSSYEQYF
>TRBV6-4|16|TRBJ2-6|TRBD1|NA
TGTGCCAGCAGTAGACAGGGGGCAACTGGGGCCAACGTCCTGACTTTC
CASSRQGATGANVLTF
>TRBV9|17|TRBJ2-2|TRBD1|NA
TGTGCCAGCAGCGTAGCGGACAGGGGGCGTGGTACCGGGGAGCTGTTTTTT
CASSVADRGRGTGELFF
>TRBV7-2|16|TRBJ1-6|TRBD1|NA
TGTGCCAGCAGCTTCGGGACAGGGTGGTCAAATTCACCCCTCCACTTT
CASSFGTGWSNSPLHF
>TRBV7-2|14|TRBJ2-7|NA|NA
TGTGCCAGCAGCTCCCGGGACGGTACCTACGAGCAGTACTTC
CASSSRDGTYEQYF
>TRBV15|13|TRBJ1-1|NA|NA
TGTGCCACCAGCAGAGCGGTGAACACTGAAGCTTTCTTT
CATSRAVNTEAFF
>TRBV7-9|16|TRBJ2-1|NA|NA
TGCGCCAGCAGCCGACTAGTAGAGGGCCTATACAATGAGCAGTTCTTC
CASSRLVEGLYNEQFF
>TRBV27|16|TRBJ1-5|TRBD1|few
TGTGCCAGCAGTTCACGACAGGGGAGTGGGAATCAGCCCCAGCATTTT
CASSSRQGSGNQPQHF
>TRBV5-1|17|TRBJ1-1|TRBD1|NA
TGCGCCAGCAGCTTGGAGGTCATCGGACAGGGGTGGACTGAAGCTTTCTTT
CASSLEVIGQGWTEAFF
>TRBV11-2|12|TRBJ2-7|NA|many
TGTGCCAGCAGCTTAGGACTTGGCGAGCAGTACTTC
CASSLGLGEQYF
>TRBV20-1|13|TRBJ1-1|TRBD1|NA
TGCAGTGCTAGAGACAGGGGGGGGACTGAAGCTTTCTTT
CSARDRGGTEAFF
>TRBV5-1|13|TRBJ1-6|NA|NA
TGTGCCAGCAGCTTGGCAGGGAATTCACACCTCCACTTT
CASSLAGNSHLHF
>TRBV2|15|TRBJ2-7|TRBD2|NA
TGTGCCAGCAATAAGGACGGGGGGAGCTCCTACGAGCAGTACTTC
CASNKDGGSSYEQYF
>TRBV7-2|14|TRBJ2-1|NA|NA
TGTGCCAGCAGGACGATGGACACCTACAAGGAGCAGTTCTTC
CASRTMDTYKEQFF
>TRBV19|15|TRBJ2-7|TRBD2|few
TGTGCCAGTAGTATAGCTAGCGGGTCGTCCTACGAGCAGTACTTC
CASSIASGSSYEQYF
>TRBV15|15|TRBJ2-1|NA|NA
TGTGCCACCAGCGGAAGCGGAGGTCGGCGCAATGAGCAGTTCTTC
CATSGSGGRRNEQFF
>TRBV7-8|14|TRBJ1-1|NA|NA
TGTGCCAGCACCTTAGCGGGGGCGCACACTGAAGCTTTCTTT
CASTLAGAHTEAFF
>TRBV7-2|14|TRBJ1-1|NA|few
TGTGCCAGCAGCTTAGGACCAGTGAACACTGAAGCTTTCTTT
CASSLGPVNTEAFF
>TRBV19|15|TRBJ2-7|NA|NA
TGTGCCAGTAGCCCAACGGGACTCACGCCGGGAGAGCAGTACTTC
CASSPTGLTPGEQYF
>TRBV20-1|15|TRBJ2-1|NA|NA
TGCAGTGCTAGAAAGGAGGGGAGCTCCTACAATGAGCAGTTCTTC
CSARKEGSSYNEQFF
>TRBV12-3/TRBV12-4|16|TRBJ1-2|NA|many
TGTGCCAGCAGTTCCTCCCTCGGACCAATAATCTATGGCTACACCTTC
CASSSSLGPIIYGYTF
>TRBV29-1|13|TRBJ2-1|TRBD1|NA
TGCAGCGTTGCAGGGACAGGGTCCAATGAGCAGTTCTTC
CSVAGTGSNEQFF
>TRBV11-2|14|TRBJ2-7|NA|many
TGTGCCAGCAGCTTAGGTGTGGGCTCCTACGAGCAGTACTTC
CASSLGVGSYEQYF
>TRBV7-8|13|TRBJ1-2|NA|NA
TGTGCCAGCAGCTTATTGACGGATTATGGCTACACCTTC
CASSLLTDYGYTF
>TRBV29-1|15|TRBJ2-1|NA|NA
TGCAGCGTCGAATGGCTAGTGGCAACCCTCAATGAGCAGTTCTTC
CSVEWLVATLNEQFF